This T cell receptor beta chain appears in the sequencing data of a study of T cell repertoires in aging, cancer and after chemotherapy. A note on this clonotype: What it recognizes is unknown.

Amplification of TCR beta used genomic DNA extracted from peripheral blood. Rearranged V-D-J TRB sequences were amplified with a mixed TRB-A/B primer pool. Via MiXCR, TCRdb re-called the multiplex PCR reads, giving one row per CDR3 protein. The sample contains some 4,500 distinct CDR3 sequences, around 65% of which appear only once. Study-wide findings and caveats: In cancer patients, declining TCR diversity with age involved lost richness and lost evenness.

CDR3 size: 11 residues. Germline V gene data show CDR1 as SQVTM and CDR2 as ANQGSEA. Sequencing used blood. This sequence joins TRBV29-1 and TRBJ2-7, with 8 bases that match TRBD1. The sequence was collected from a human donor with a solid tumor. For the CDR3, the DNA is TGCGGAATCGACAGGGGCTACGAGCAGTACTTC. Protein sequence: CGIDRGYEQYF.